This is a list of T cell receptor beta chains from one sample in a study of cytomegalovirus exposure and HLA in healthy donors. Assay: immunoSEQ multiplex PCR; the TCRdb copy retains only in-frame clones and omits some. The sample shows tens of thousands of clones, around 75% of them seen only once. The sample comprised PBMCs. Source of these receptors: a man aged 40-50 years in good health and CMV-seronegative. Both conserved end residues are part of each CDR3. Fields, in order: V gene, J gene, D gene, clone size, CDR3 protein, CDR3 DNA. The D gene is left open where the match is weak. Clone size is not always given. Where it is, it says once, few, many or a class for expanded clones.

v_call: TRBV28
j_call: TRBJ1-2
d_call: .
clone_size: .
cdr3_aa: CASTREYGYTF
cdr3_nt: TGTGCCAGCACGAGGGAATATGGCTACACCTTC

v_call: TRBV9
j_call: TRBJ1-2
d_call: .
clone_size: .
cdr3_aa: CASSPLPTGNYGYTF
cdr3_nt: TGTGCCAGCAGCCCCCTCCCAACGGGGAACTATGGCTACACCTTC

v_call: TRBV28
j_call: TRBJ1-1
d_call: TRBD1
clone_size: few
cdr3_aa: CASSPLGGTDEAFF
cdr3_nt: TGTGCCAGCAGTCCCTTGGGCGGGACAGATGAAGCTTTCTTT

v_call: TRBV29-1
j_call: TRBJ2-1
d_call: .
clone_size: once
cdr3_aa: CSGRGRGNNEQFF
cdr3_nt: TGCAGCGGGCGGGGCCGGGGGAACAATGAGCAGTTCTTC

v_call: TRBV5-1
j_call: TRBJ2-2
d_call: .
clone_size: .
cdr3_aa: CASREGAGGELFF
cdr3_nt: TGCGCCAGCAGGGAGGGGGCCGGCGGGGAGCTGTTTTTT

v_call: TRBV4-1
j_call: TRBJ1-5
d_call: .
clone_size: .
cdr3_aa: CASSHQDPWAPQHF
cdr3_nt: TGCGCCAGCAGCCACCAAGACCCGTGGGCGCCCCAGCATTTT

v_call: TRBV4-2
j_call: TRBJ1-5
d_call: .
clone_size: once
cdr3_aa: CASSQDPGKSNQPQHF
cdr3_nt: TGTGCCAGCAGCCAAGATCCAGGGAAGAGCAATCAGCCCCAGCATTTT

v_call: TRBV15
j_call: TRBJ2-5
d_call: TRBD1
clone_size: .
cdr3_aa: CATSGYRGLETQYF
cdr3_nt: TGTGCCACCAGCGGGTACAGGGGGTTGGAGACCCAGTACTTC

v_call: TRBV7-9
j_call: TRBJ2-7
d_call: .
clone_size: .
cdr3_aa: CASSLDSRGYEQYF
cdr3_nt: TGTGCCAGCAGCTTAGATTCCCGCGGCTACGAGCAGTACTTC

v_call: TRBV15
j_call: TRBJ2-7
d_call: .
clone_size: .
cdr3_aa: CATSRAAQGRAYSEQYF
cdr3_nt: TGTGCCACCAGCAGAGCGGCCCAGGGAAGGGCTTATTCCGAGCAGTACTTC

v_call: TRBV10-3
j_call: TRBJ2-7
d_call: TRBD1
clone_size: .
cdr3_aa: CAISGRTGAAYEQYF
cdr3_nt: TGTGCCATCAGTGGGAGGACAGGGGCTGCCTACGAGCAGTACTTC

v_call: TRBV5-4
j_call: TRBJ1-1
d_call: .
clone_size: .
cdr3_aa: CASSLGELTEAFF
cdr3_nt: TGTGCCAGCAGCCTAGGGGAACTCACTGAAGCTTTCTTT

v_call: TRBV28
j_call: TRBJ2-5
d_call: .
clone_size: .
cdr3_aa: CASSTDQETQYF
cdr3_nt: TGTGCCAGCAGTACGGACCAAGAGACCCAGTACTTC

v_call: TRBV11-2
j_call: TRBJ2-3
d_call: .
clone_size: .
cdr3_aa: CASSRASGGTDTQYF
cdr3_nt: TGTGCCAGCAGCCGGGCCAGCGGCGGCACAGATACGCAGTATTTT

v_call: TRBV4-1
j_call: TRBJ1-4
d_call: .
clone_size: few
cdr3_aa: CASSQGYATNEKLFF
cdr3_nt: TGCGCCAGCAGCCAAGGTTATGCAACTAATGAAAAACTGTTTTTT

v_call: TRBV18
j_call: TRBJ2-7
d_call: TRBD1
clone_size: few
cdr3_aa: CASSDRGMSYEQYF
cdr3_nt: TGTGCCAGCTCCGACAGGGGAATGTCCTACGAGCAGTACTTC

v_call: TRBV5-8
j_call: TRBJ1-4
d_call: TRBD1
clone_size: few
cdr3_aa: CARGKTGFEKLFF
cdr3_nt: TGTGCCAGGGGGAAGACAGGGTTTGAAAAACTGTTTTTT

v_call: TRBV7-9
j_call: TRBJ1-1
d_call: .
clone_size: .
cdr3_aa: CASRRTPNTEAFF
cdr3_nt: TGTGCCAGCAGACGAACTCCCAACACTGAAGCTTTCTTT

v_call: TRBV10-2
j_call: TRBJ2-7
d_call: TRBD2
clone_size: once
cdr3_aa: CASIVESGSREQYF
cdr3_nt: TGCGCCAGCATTGTAGAGAGCGGGAGTAGGGAGCAGTACTTC

v_call: TRBV10-3
j_call: TRBJ2-2
d_call: .
clone_size: .
cdr3_aa: CAIRGQDTGELFF
cdr3_nt: TGTGCCATCAGGGGGCAAGACACCGGGGAGCTGTTTTTT

v_call: TRBV6-5
j_call: TRBJ1-1
d_call: .
clone_size: medium-sized
cdr3_aa: CASSLQMNTEAFF
cdr3_nt: TGTGCCAGCAGTTTGCAGATGAACACTGAAGCTTTCTTT

v_call: TRBV6-5
j_call: TRBJ1-1
d_call: .
clone_size: few
cdr3_aa: CASSYSRRAVTEAFF
cdr3_nt: TGTGCCAGCAGTTACTCTCGGAGGGCGGTCACTGAAGCTTTCTTT

v_call: TRBV10-2
j_call: TRBJ1-1
d_call: .
clone_size: .
cdr3_aa: CASSVANTEAFF
cdr3_nt: TGCGCCAGCAGTGTAGCGAACACTGAAGCTTTCTTT

v_call: TRBV4-2
j_call: TRBJ2-7
d_call: TRBD1
clone_size: once
cdr3_aa: CASSRDRVDEQYF
cdr3_nt: TGTGCCAGCAGCAGGGACAGGGTGGACGAGCAGTACTTC

v_call: TRBV6-5
j_call: TRBJ2-2
d_call: .
clone_size: once
cdr3_aa: CASSYSGGGELFF
cdr3_nt: TGTGCCAGCAGTTACTCCGGGGGCGGGGAGCTGTTTTTT

v_call: TRBV28
j_call: TRBJ2-1
d_call: .
clone_size: .
cdr3_aa: CASSLLRSSYNEQFF
cdr3_nt: TGTGCCAGCAGTTTACTTAGAAGCTCCTACAATGAGCAGTTCTTC

v_call: TRBV7-9
j_call: TRBJ2-1
d_call: .
clone_size: .
cdr3_aa: CASSRGANEQFF
cdr3_nt: TGTGCCAGCAGCCGCGGGGCCAATGAGCAGTTCTTC

v_call: TRBV19
j_call: TRBJ1-1
d_call: TRBD1
clone_size: few
cdr3_aa: CASSIRDRDRTEAFF
cdr3_nt: TGTGCCAGTAGTATCCGGGACAGGGATCGGACTGAAGCTTTCTTT

v_call: TRBV7-7
j_call: TRBJ1-1
d_call: .
clone_size: .
cdr3_aa: CASSLFQGTEAFF
cdr3_nt: TGTGCTAGCAGCTTATTTCAGGGCACTGAAGCTTTCTTT

v_call: TRBV12-5
j_call: TRBJ1-3
d_call: .
clone_size: few
cdr3_aa: CASGSGNGNTIYF
cdr3_nt: TGTGCTAGTGGTTCAGGAAATGGAAACACCATATATTTT

v_call: TRBV6-5
j_call: TRBJ2-1
d_call: TRBD1
clone_size: .
cdr3_aa: CASSPDRVGEQFF
cdr3_nt: TGTGCCAGCAGTCCGGACAGGGTAGGTGAGCAGTTCTTC

v_call: TRBV7-2
j_call: TRBJ2-3
d_call: .
clone_size: .
cdr3_aa: CASSGRGDTQYF
cdr3_nt: TGTGCCAGCAGCGGAAGGGGTGATACGCAGTATTTT

v_call: TRBV6-5
j_call: TRBJ1-5
d_call: .
clone_size: once
cdr3_aa: CASRPGRNQPQHF
cdr3_nt: TGTGCCAGCAGACCGGGTAGAAATCAGCCCCAGCATTTT

v_call: TRBV7-8
j_call: TRBJ2-5
d_call: TRBD2
clone_size: .
cdr3_aa: CASSSKTSGRPHQETQYF
cdr3_nt: TGTGCCAGCAGCTCCAAGACTAGCGGGAGGCCTCACCAAGAGACCCAGTACTTC

v_call: TRBV5-5
j_call: TRBJ2-2
d_call: TRBD2
clone_size: .
cdr3_aa: CASSLFSGSTGELFF
cdr3_nt: TGTGCCAGCAGCTTGTTTAGCGGGAGCACCGGGGAGCTGTTTTTT

v_call: TRBV29-1
j_call: TRBJ1-5
d_call: TRBD1
clone_size: .
cdr3_aa: CSVRTGQQPQHF
cdr3_nt: TGCAGCGTTCGGACAGGGCAGCAGCCCCAGCATTTT

v_call: TRBV5-6
j_call: TRBJ1-1
d_call: .
clone_size: once
cdr3_aa: CASSLSFLGRQDTEAFF
cdr3_nt: TGTGCCAGCAGCTTGTCTTTTTTAGGACGACAGGACACTGAAGCTTTCTTT

v_call: TRBV5-1
j_call: TRBJ1-1
d_call: TRBD1
clone_size: .
cdr3_aa: CASSLDGTVAEAFF
cdr3_nt: TGCGCCAGCAGCTTGGATGGGACAGTGGCTGAAGCTTTCTTT

v_call: TRBV18
j_call: TRBJ2-7
d_call: .
clone_size: .
cdr3_aa: CASSPRQGGYEQYF
cdr3_nt: TGTGCCAGCTCACCCCGCCAAGGGGGCTACGAGCAGTACTTC

v_call: TRBV29-1
j_call: TRBJ2-3
d_call: TRBD1
clone_size: .
cdr3_aa: CSVSGQGTPQYF
cdr3_nt: TGCAGCGTCTCCGGACAGGGAACCCCGCAGTATTTT

v_call: TRBV28
j_call: TRBJ1-1
d_call: .
clone_size: .
cdr3_aa: CASSDSMYTEAFF
cdr3_nt: TGTGCCAGCAGTGACAGTATGTACACTGAAGCTTTCTTT

v_call: TRBV19
j_call: TRBJ2-2
d_call: .
clone_size: .
cdr3_aa: CASSIQASNTGELFF
cdr3_nt: TGTGCCAGTAGTATACAGGCCTCGAACACCGGGGAGCTGTTTTTT

v_call: TRBV4-1
j_call: TRBJ1-5
d_call: .
clone_size: few
cdr3_aa: CASSQEGGAANQPQHF
cdr3_nt: TGCGCCAGCAGCCAAGAAGGGGGGGCGGCCAATCAGCCCCAGCATTTT

v_call: TRBV5-1
j_call: TRBJ2-1
d_call: TRBD1
clone_size: .
cdr3_aa: CASSYRDRVNGEQFF
cdr3_nt: TGCGCCAGCAGCTACCGGGACAGGGTAAACGGTGAGCAGTTCTTC

v_call: TRBV5-1
j_call: TRBJ2-2
d_call: .
clone_size: .
cdr3_aa: CASSLRNTGELFF
cdr3_nt: TGCGCCAGCAGCTTGCGGAACACCGGGGAGCTGTTTTTT

v_call: TRBV5-6
j_call: TRBJ2-7
d_call: .
clone_size: .
cdr3_aa: CASSFFSGASYEQYF
cdr3_nt: TGTGCCAGCAGCTTTTTTTCGGGAGCCTCATACGAGCAGTACTTC

v_call: TRBV5-6
j_call: TRBJ1-1
d_call: TRBD1
clone_size: .
cdr3_aa: CASSSARGLMITEAFF
cdr3_nt: TGTGCCAGCAGTTCCGCAAGGGGGCTTATGATCACTGAAGCTTTCTTT

v_call: TRBV10-3
j_call: TRBJ2-7
d_call: TRBD2
clone_size: .
cdr3_aa: CAISVTRREQGEQYF
cdr3_nt: TGTGCCATCAGTGTAACTAGGCGGGAGCAAGGGGAGCAGTACTTC

v_call: TRBV6-5
j_call: TRBJ1-1
d_call: .
clone_size: .
cdr3_aa: CASSRRQMNTEAFF
cdr3_nt: TGTGCCAGCAGCCGCAGACAGATGAACACTGAAGCTTTCTTT

v_call: TRBV25-1
j_call: TRBJ1-1
d_call: .
clone_size: few
cdr3_aa: CASSEFPQGKRTEAFF
cdr3_nt: TGTGCCAGCAGTGAATTCCCGCAGGGTAAACGCACTGAAGCTTTCTTT

v_call: TRBV27
j_call: TRBJ2-7
d_call: TRBD1
clone_size: .
cdr3_aa: CASSRQGWSYEQYF
cdr3_nt: TGTGCCAGCAGTAGACAGGGTTGGTCCTACGAGCAGTACTTC

v_call: TRBV5-1
j_call: TRBJ2-7
d_call: TRBD1
clone_size: .
cdr3_aa: CASSTGTASSYEQYF
cdr3_nt: TGCGCCAGCAGCACAGGGACAGCAAGCTCCTACGAGCAGTACTTC